A single sample is the source of the 13 T cell receptor beta chains below, sequenced in a study of vaccination and CD4 T cells after COVID-19. Antigen specificity for these receptors is unknown. Sequencing of the DNA from cultured CD4+ T cells was carried out with the Oncomine TCR Beta short-read assay. TCRdb re-derived calls from the PCR reads in MiXCR, one entry per CDR3 protein. This sample has about 19,000 distinct CDR3 sequences, with just under 80% found just once. Treatment indicated: approximately 11-day PBMC culture with coronavirus spike peptide pools or control peptides (ViraFEST assay). The sequenced sample was CD4+ T cells from blood, cultured in vitro, obtained after SARS-CoV-2 vaccination. The receptors derive from a human donor who received a COVID-19 vaccine.

The chain uses TRBV6-1 and TRBJ1-2; 8 bases line up with TRBD1. J gave up 7 bases and V 5 bases, and 15 bases lay outside the gene matches. The CDR3 is made up of 16 amino acids. CDR1 is MNHNS and CDR2 is SASEGT in the germline V gene. CDR3 bases: TGTGCCAGCAGTCAGATGCAGGGGGCGCGTTCGGGTGGCTACACCTTC. Translating gives CASSQMQGARSGGYTF.

As DNA, the CDR3 is TGTGCCAGCAGCTACAGCCCAGCCTCGTATGGCTACACCTTC. Its protein product is CASSYSPASYGYTF. The chain employs TRBV28 and TRBJ1-2; D ambiguous. The V end lost 6 bases, the J end lost 5 bases, and 16 bases lay between the germline ends. CDR1 and CDR2 (germline): MDHEN, SYDVKM. The CDR3 is 14 amino acids.

J is TRBJ2-3 and V is TRBV20-1; unclear D gene. Germline V gives CDR1 DFQATT, CDR2 SNEGSKA (reference sequence). V was trimmed by 6 bases and J by 1 base, leaving 8 bases between them. The CDR3 has 12 amino acids. The CDR3 DNA is TGCAGTGCAGGGCAGCGCACAGATACGCAGTATTTT. Residues: CSAGQRTDTQYF.

The chain uses TRBV7-2 and TRBJ1-2; no definite D call. Germline V lookup: CDR1 SGHTA, CDR2 FQGNSA. The ends were cut back, 5 bases at V and 7 bases at J, with 11 bases in the middle. This CDR3 contains 12 residues. In nucleotides, the CDR3 is TGTGCCAGCAGCCCGATTTTGGGTGGCTACACCTTC. Its translation is CASSPILGGYTF.

The V gene is TRBV6-1, the J gene TRBJ2-4; D not certain. Germline V gene lookup returns CDR1 MNHNS and CDR2 SASEGT. The CDR3 loop spans 11 amino acids. The V and J ends lost 5 bases and 7 bases respectively, with 6 bases between them. This CDR3 is CASSPYNIQYF. CDR3 DNA: TGTGCCAGCAGTCCATACAACATTCAGTACTTC.

The chain uses TRBV6-1 and TRBJ1-3; TRBD1 matches at 10 bases. J was trimmed by 4 bases and V by 0 bases; bases with no gene match: 6. This CDR3 is built from 17 residues. Looked up from germline, CDR1 is MNHNS and CDR2 is SASEGT. The CDR3 bases are TGTGCCAGCAGTGAAGCGGGGACAGGGGTCTCCGGAAACACCATATATTTT. As protein: CASSEAGTGVSGNTIYF.

The genes are TRBV7-8 and TRBJ2-6; TRBD1 aligns across 7 bases. Trimming at V came to 5 bases and at J to 0 bases, leaving 4 bases not matched to a gene. The CDR3 is 16 amino acids. The V gene's germline CDR1 is SGHVS and CDR2 FQNEAQ. As DNA, the CDR3 is TGTGCCAGCAGCAGGGGGCCTTTCTCTGGGGCCAACGTCCTGACTTTC. Its protein product is CASSRGPFSGANVLTF.

The rearrangement uses TRBV20-1 and TRBJ2-1, with 7 nucleotides matching TRBD2. Trimming cost V 4 bases and J 2 bases; bases outside gene matches: 11. The CDR3 is 16 amino acids. The germline gives CDR1 DFQATT, CDR2 SNEGSKA (reference sequence). In DNA, the CDR3 is TGCAGTGCTACCTCTGGGAGACTAGCCCCCTACAATGAGCAGTTCTTC. Protein product: CSATSGRLAPYNEQFF.

V gene TRBV6-1 combines with J gene TRBJ1-2; possible D gene TRBD1, 6 bases. The CDR3 runs 14 residues. Trimming took off 5 bases at V and 3 bases at J, with 13 bases between the two ends. Germline V gene data show CDR1 as MNHNS and CDR2 as SASEGT. CDR3 bases: TGTGCCAGCAGTCCTGACAGGTCCGACTATGGCTACACCTTC. Its translation: CASSPDRSDYGYTF.

This sequence joins TRBV20-1 and TRBJ1-1; D is unclear. This CDR3 is 13 amino acids long. CDR1 DFQATT and CDR2 SNEGSKA come from the germline V gene (reference sequence). The CDR3 region is CTLARKVNTEAFF. The DNA of the CDR3 is TGCACCCTGGCTCGGAAGGTGAACACTGAAGCTTTCTTT.

The CDR3 loop reads CASSNGNTIYF. In DNA form, the CDR3 reads TGCGCCAGCAGCAATGGAAACACCATATATTTT. The V call is TRBV10-1, the J call TRBJ1-3; no firm D call. CDR1 is WNHNN and CDR2 is SYGVQD in the germline V gene (reference sequence). V was clipped by 6 bases and J by 3 bases, with 3 bases between them. CDR3 length: 11 amino acids.

V usage is TRBV25-1 and J usage is TRBJ2-7; TRBD1 agrees at 7 bases. CDR1 is MGHDK, CDR2 SYGVNS, per germline. CDR3 length: 15 residues. J lost 3 bases, V lost 3 bases, and 8 bases had no gene match. CDR3 amino acids: CASSDSRDRVYEQYF. As DNA, the CDR3 is TGTGCCAGCAGTGACTCCCGAGACAGGGTCTACGAGCAGTACTTC.

The rearrangement uses TRBV11-3 and TRBJ2-3, with 9 bases matching TRBD1. V shed 1 base, J shed 2 bases, and the junction held 10 bases outside the gene matches. The CDR3 loop spans 18 amino acids. Germline V CDR1 and CDR2: SGHNT, YENEEA. The CDR3 reads CASSLVRDRVGYTDTQYF. The CDR3 region has the DNA TGTGCCAGCAGCTTAGTCCGGGACAGGGTGGGATACACAGATACGCAGTATTTT.